The entry that follows covers one T cell receptor beta chain sequence. Method: immunoSEQ multiplex PCR; TCRdb's copy keeps in-frame clones and lacks some. The top ten hold 8% to 9% of the sample, which has a few hundred thousand clones, approximately 85% seen once. This record comes from a study of blood T cell repertoires in COVID-19. The TCR sequence derives from a woman of 80 years or more with COVID-19, enrolled during active disease. The material sequenced was peripheral blood.

CDR3 in amino acids: CASSPIGLLSNEQFF. The CDR3 DNA reads TGTGCCAGCAGCCCTATAGGACTGCTGTCCAATGAGCAGTTCTTC. This chain links TRBV9 with TRBJ2-1; D is perhaps TRBD2 (5 bases). V was clipped by 4 bases and J by 6 bases, with 17 bases between them. CDR1 is SGDLS, CDR2 YYNGEE, per germline. CDR3 size: 15 residues.